The clone carrying this T cell receptor (beta chain) was seen a handful of times. Its antigen is not identified. A single record per CDR3 protein comes from TCRdb applying MiXCR to the reads. The sample has roughly 990,000 distinct CDR3 sequences; roughly 30% are singletons. The data derive from a study of T cell repertoires in cytomegalovirus infection. Germline trimming cut 5 bases from V and 1 base from J; bases unmatched to any gene: 7. CDR1 is MGHRA and CDR2 is YSYEKL in the germline V gene. The CDR3 has 15 residues. The chain joins TRBV4-1 to TRBJ1-1, with TRBD1 matching 7 bases. The source was cultured CD8+ T cells from PBMCs, collected from culture after CMV antigen stimulation. This TCR came from a human donor in good health (CMV status not recorded). Some clones in this sample may be carry-over from other donors' samples. The CDR3 region is CASSTRDRQNTEAFF. In nucleotides, the CDR3 is TGCGCCAGCAGCACGCGGGACAGACAGAACACTGAAGCTTTCTTT.